This T cell receptor (beta chain) was sequenced in a study of T cell responses to AZD1222 COVID-19 vaccine. Regarding this clone: No antigen is known for it.

Measured with immunoSEQ multiplex PCR; TCRdb has only the in-frame clones, and not every one. Of around 100,000 clones listed, about 89% are singletons. This CDR3 is 15 amino acids long. V was trimmed by 4 bases and J by 5 bases, leaving 15 bases between them. The germline CDR1 and CDR2 sequences are LGHNA and YSLEER. General study results and limits: At baseline, seropositivity was found in only five or six AZD1222 recipients.

This chain connects TRBV4-3 to TRBJ2-1; possibly TRBD1 for D (6 bases). This specimen consisted of peripheral blood, obtained 28 days after the second AZD1222 dose. The receptor's source is an adult who received the AZD1222 COVID-19 vaccine. CDR3 coding DNA: TGCGCCAGCAGCCGGACAGTTAACTATAACAATGAGCAGTTCTTC. Amino acid sequence: CASSRTVNYNNEQFF.